This TCR beta chain was sequenced during a study of T-cell memory formation after mild COVID-19 (dated by TCRdb to the early 2020s). In terms of the full investigation: TCR sequence clusters from the two donors were largely donor specific. Longitudinal TCRalpha and TCRbeta repertoire sequencing tracked T-cell clones expanding and contracting after mild COVID-19 in a couple of donors. The cohort comprised two young, previously healthy adult volunteers, one female and one male. Points the paper makes about the study in general: Contracting CD4+ clones were located mainly in the CM and EM memory subsets, whereas CD8+ clones were found to be enriched in EMRA. The second-wave clones that peaked on day 37 were not confirmed to be SARS-CoV-2 specific. Some responding clones were detected in pre-infection memory, which suggested that pre-existing cross-reactive memory T cells had joined the SARS-CoV-2 response. The study covered only two mild cases, and larger cohorts including severe cases with pre-infection samples were considered necessary. Clones that contracted from day 15 to 85 showed balanced CD4/CD8 phenotypes, whereas a second wave of clones that expanded from day 15 to 37 leaned towards CD4+.

CDR1 SGHVS and CDR2 FQNEAQ were looked up in the germline V gene. Trimming removed 4 bases from V and 5 bases from J, leaving 10 bases between the germline ends. From the cysteine up to the phenylalanine, the CDR3 has a length of 13 residues. The CDR3 DNA has 39 bases and is translated from base 1. This clonotype was seen only a few times. The antigen it recognizes is unknown. Per-base qualities were not stored, and no clone one base away is much larger. PBMCs were isolated by Ficoll-Paque density gradient centrifugation. Sequencing instrument: Illumina NovaSeq 6000. TCRalpha and TCRbeta cDNA libraries were built by 5'RACE with constant-segment primers, adding sample barcodes and unique molecular identifiers. Trizol reagent was used to extract RNA from every sample. Library amplification was performed in two PCR steps, and a second sample barcode and Illumina TruSeq adapters were introduced in the second step. Libraries were sequenced on an Illumina NovaSeq with 2 x 150 bp paired-end reads. In the original analysis: Reads were demultiplexed and collapsed into UMI-guided consensus sequences with migec v1.2.7. Using mixcr v2.1.11, the UMI consensuses were aligned to TRA and TRB V and J templates and assembled into clonotypes. A clonotype was counted as expanded or contracted only when both edgeR and NoisET called the clonotype significant, with the noise models trained on biological replicates. For edgeR calls, a false discovery rate-adjusted p below 0.01 and a log2 fold-change threshold of 1 were applied. PCA with hierarchical clustering of max-normalized trajectories of the 1000 most abundant clonotypes was used as exploratory dynamics analysis. Separately sequenced CD4+ and CD8+ repertoires were used to assign a CD4 or CD8 phenotype to each responding clone. TCRdb trimmed the raw reads at Q25, called clones with MiXCR and kept productive beta chains. Each CDR3 protein appears once, grouped with its most common genes and DNA. TCRdb assigned the V and J calls; the authors' analysis was not used. This sample has roughly 450,000 distinct CDR3 sequences in its table, and 15% to 20% of those were observed once. Of the sample, 9% to 15% is held by the ten largest clones.

The chain joins TRBV7-8 to TRBJ2-3; the D gene assignment is ambiguous. Sample: PBMCs or a T cell subset sorted from them (not recorded which). The receptor was isolated from an adult woman who had mild COVID-19 (a few samples of this study predate the infection). The sample titles of this study are shuffled in the database, so cell type and time point are left out; the donor was told from shared clones. Here the CDR3 is given as CASSWAQQDTQYF. The nucleotide sequence is given as TGTGCCAGCAGCTGGGCTCAACAAGATACGCAGTATTTT.